This TCR beta chain is from a study of spatial heterogeneity in lung cancer. This clonotype was picked up many times. Antigen unknown. A library made for alpha chains picked up this beta chain off target, so its size means little. Stated time point: sample taken at primary tumor resection. Unsorted whole RNA of tumor, nontumor lung or frozen PBMC was sequenced. V shed 5 bases and J shed 2 bases, with 16 bases lying between them. Looked up from germline, CDR1 is SGHVS and CDR2 is FQNEAQ. CDR3 size: 16 residues. General observations from the study: Counts of expanded alpha and beta TCRs within tumors tracked the tumor nonsynonymous mutation count.

The study tagged each TCR cDNA molecule with a unique molecular identifier. TCRdb analysed the 5' RACE reads with MiXCR anew, one entry per CDR3 protein. The sample lists thousands of distinct CDR3 sequences, about 13% occurring once. The specimen was lung tumor tissue, collected at surgery. The source of this sequence is a male donor with early-stage non-small cell lung cancer. The chain employs TRBV7-8 and TRBJ2-1; tentatively, D is TRBD1 or TRBD2 (6 bases each). The CDR3 region is CASSRGGNPTYNEQFF. Here the CDR3 DNA reads TGTGCCAGCAGCAGAGGGGGGAACCCCACCTACAATGAGCAGTTCTTC.